The clone carrying this TCR beta chain was found once. The data were obtained in a study of blood T cell repertoires in COVID-19. As originally analysed: Estimation of nucleated cell counts was performed using reference gene primer amplification. Data came from immunoSEQ multiplex PCR; TCRdb stores just in-frame clones and leaves some out. The DNA gave D and trimming, while V, J and clone size come from that table. The table records some 670,000 clones, approximately 90% of them present only once. Germline trimming cut 1 base from V and 3 bases from J; bases unmatched to any gene: 3. CDR1 and CDR2 from the germline V gene are SGHDN and FVKESK. This CDR3 is 14 amino acids long.

The TCR sequence derives from a woman between 18 and 30 years old with acute or convalescent COVID-19. This chain connects TRBV14 to TRBJ2-7; 7 bases match TRBD1. Sequences were obtained from peripheral blood. For the CDR3, the DNA is TGTGCCAGCAGCCAAGTAAGGGGGCACTACGAGCAGTACTTC. Amino acids: CASSQVRGHYEQYF.